This T cell receptor beta chain was obtained from a study of vaccination and CD4 T cells after COVID-19. Study at large: Post-diagnosis, post-COVID samples were collected after a median approximately 92 days, ranging 35 to 161. Whole-study results and caveats: Within the convalescent patients, spike mono-reactivity was found in 304 of 307 vaccine-specific clones.

As regards this clonotype: Its specificity is not known.

Germline V CDR1 and CDR2: SGHTA, FQGNSA. This CDR3 contains 14 residues. The ends were cut back, 3 bases at V and 4 bases at J, with 13 bases in the middle. As to treatment: roughly ten-day PBMC culture with coronavirus spike peptide pools or control peptides (ViraFEST assay). The positive PCR dates, which preceded the US Alpha, Beta and Delta variants, fell between March and December 2020. An Oncomine TCR Beta short-read assay was used to sequence the DNA from cultured CD4+ T cells. Researchers extracted genomic DNA from CD4+ T cells that had been cultured. MiXCR, run by TCRdb on the PCR reads, gives a single entry per CDR3 protein. This sample yields around 20,000 distinct CDR3 sequences, of which around 50% are seen a single time; less than 7.5% belongs to the top ten.

The sequencing input was CD4+ T cells from blood, cultured in vitro. The sequence came from a human donor who had recovered from COVID-19. The J gene is TRBJ2-7, the V gene TRBV7-2; D not certain. The CDR3 is CASSFWTGPYEQYF. The CDR3 region has the DNA TGTGCCAGCAGCTTTTGGACCGGACCTTACGAGCAGTACTTC.